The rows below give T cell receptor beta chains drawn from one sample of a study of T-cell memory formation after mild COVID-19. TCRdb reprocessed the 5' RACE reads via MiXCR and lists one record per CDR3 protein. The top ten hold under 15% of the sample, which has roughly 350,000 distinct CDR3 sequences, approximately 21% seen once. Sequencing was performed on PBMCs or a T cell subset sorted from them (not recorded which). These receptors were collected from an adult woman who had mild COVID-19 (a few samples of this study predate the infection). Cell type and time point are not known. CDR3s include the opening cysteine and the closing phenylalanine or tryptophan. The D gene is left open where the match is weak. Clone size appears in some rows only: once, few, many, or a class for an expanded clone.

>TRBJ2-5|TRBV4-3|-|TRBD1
CASSQDLAGGRETQYF
TGCGCCAGCAGCCAAGATCTGGCAGGGGGCAGGGAGACCCAGTACTTC
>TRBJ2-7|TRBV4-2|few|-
CASSRGQNLGEQYF
TGTGCCAGCAGCCGAGGACAAAACCTGGGCGAGCAGTACTTC
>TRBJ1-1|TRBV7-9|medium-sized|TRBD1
CASSSPDRTAGTFF
TGTGCCAGCAGCTCCCCGGACAGGACCGCCGGAACTTTCTTT
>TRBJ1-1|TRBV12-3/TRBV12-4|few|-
CASSLVGEYAFF
TGTGCCAGCAGTTTGGTAGGGGAGTACGCTTTCTTT
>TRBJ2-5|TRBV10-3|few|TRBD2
CAISDGGGAGETQYF
TGTGCCATCAGTGATGGCGGGGGGGCCGGGGAGACCCAGTACTTC
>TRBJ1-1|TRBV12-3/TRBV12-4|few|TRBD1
CASSSQGAGATEAFF
TGTGCCAGCAGTTCCCAGGGGGCGGGGGCAACTGAAGCTTTCTTT
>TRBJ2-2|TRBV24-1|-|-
CATSDGGRGELFF
TGTGCCACCAGTGATGGGGGTCGGGGGGAGCTGTTTTTT
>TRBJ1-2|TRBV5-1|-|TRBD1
CASSSDRVYGYTF
TGCGCCAGCAGCTCGGACAGGGTCTATGGCTACACCTTC
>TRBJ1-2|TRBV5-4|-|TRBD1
CASSIKMRGQGAGGYTF
TGTGCCAGCAGCATTAAGATGAGAGGACAGGGGGCAGGCGGCTACACCTTC
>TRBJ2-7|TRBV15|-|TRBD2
CATSRTSGTTEQYF
TGTGCCACCAGCAGGACTAGCGGGACAACCGAGCAGTACTTC
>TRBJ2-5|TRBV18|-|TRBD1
CASSPDGQGKTQYF
TGTGCCAGCTCACCAGACGGACAGGGCAAGACCCAGTACTTC
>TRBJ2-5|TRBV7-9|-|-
CASSLAEAAQETQYF
TGTGCCAGCAGCTTAGCGGAGGCAGCCCAAGAGACCCAGTACTTC
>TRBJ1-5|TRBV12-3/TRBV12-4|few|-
CASSLAPQGIQHF
TGTGCCAGCAGTTTGGCACCCCAAGGAATCCAGCATTTT
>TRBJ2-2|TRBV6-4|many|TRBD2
CASSDGGGANTGELFF
TGTGCCAGCAGTGATGGCGGGGGAGCGAACACCGGGGAGCTGTTTTTT
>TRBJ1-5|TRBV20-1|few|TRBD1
CSARLTGVSNQPQHF
TGCAGTGCTAGACTAACAGGGGTTAGCAATCAGCCCCAGCATTTT
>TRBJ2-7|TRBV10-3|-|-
CATLPGANYEQYF
TGTGCCACCCTCCCGGGGGCCAACTACGAGCAGTACTTC
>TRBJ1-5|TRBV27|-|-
CASSLMGRQPQHF
TGTGCCAGCAGTTTAATGGGGCGCCAGCCCCAGCATTTT
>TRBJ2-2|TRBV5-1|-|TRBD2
CASSQTSGGTGELFF
TGCGCCAGCAGCCAGACTAGCGGGGGCACCGGGGAGCTGTTTTTT
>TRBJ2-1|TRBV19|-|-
CASSMIGEAEQFF
TGTGCCAGTAGTATGATAGGGGAAGCTGAGCAGTTCTTC
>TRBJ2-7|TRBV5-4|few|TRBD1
CASSSRTGLDEQYF
TGTGCCAGCAGCTCCCGGACAGGATTGGACGAGCAGTACTTC
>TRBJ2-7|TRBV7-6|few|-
CASSLEARGGSYEQYF
TGTGCCAGCAGCTTAGAGGCCAGGGGCGGCTCCTACGAGCAGTACTTC
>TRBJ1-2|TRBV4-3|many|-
CASSQEVSIGPGGYTF
TGCGCCAGCAGCCAAGAGGTCTCCATAGGGCCCGGGGGCTACACCTTC
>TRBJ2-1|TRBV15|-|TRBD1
CATSRAWTGSGHEQFF
TGTGCCACCAGCAGAGCCTGGACAGGGTCGGGACATGAGCAGTTCTTC
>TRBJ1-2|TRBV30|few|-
CAWTPGAYGYTF
TGTGCCTGGACCCCAGGGGCCTATGGCTACACCTTC
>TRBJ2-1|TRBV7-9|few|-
CASSPPGGSYNEQFF
TGTGCCAGCAGCCCCCCGGGCGGGTCCTACAATGAGCAGTTCTTC
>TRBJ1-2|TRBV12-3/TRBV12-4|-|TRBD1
CASSQTGIYGYTF
TGTGCCAGCAGTCAGACAGGGATCTATGGCTACACCTTC
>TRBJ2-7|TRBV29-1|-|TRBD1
CSVEELVGGGEQYF
TGCAGCGTTGAAGAGTTGGTAGGGGGCGGCGAGCAGTACTTC
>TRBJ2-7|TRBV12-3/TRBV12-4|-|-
CASSFRDGRTYEQYF
TGTGCCAGCAGTTTCCGGGACGGTCGAACCTACGAGCAGTACTTC
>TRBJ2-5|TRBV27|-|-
CASSSNPGRTLETQYF
TGTGCCAGCAGTTCCAACCCGGGACGAACTTTGGAGACCCAGTACTTC
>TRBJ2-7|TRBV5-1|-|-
CASSPLQGTYEQYF
TGCGCCAGCAGCCCGCTACAGGGCACCTACGAGCAGTACTTC
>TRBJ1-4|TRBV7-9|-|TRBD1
CASSLLSGTGSGKLFF
TGTGCCAGCAGCTTATTAAGCGGGACAGGGAGTGGGAAACTGTTTTTT
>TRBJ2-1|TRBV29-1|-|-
CSVGPLGSALGSEQFF
TGCAGCGTTGGGCCCCTGGGTAGCGCCCTAGGGAGTGAGCAGTTCTTC
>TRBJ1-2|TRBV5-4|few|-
CASSFRWGPGGYTF
TGTGCCAGCAGCTTTCGATGGGGACCCGGCGGCTACACCTTC
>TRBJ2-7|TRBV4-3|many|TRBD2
CASSLSKAGGSYEQYF
TGCGCCAGCAGCCTCTCGAAAGCGGGAGGCTCCTACGAGCAGTACTTC
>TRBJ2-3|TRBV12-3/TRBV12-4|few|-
CASSPRARGTDTQYF
TGTGCCAGCAGTCCCCGGGCCCGAGGCACAGATACGCAGTATTTT
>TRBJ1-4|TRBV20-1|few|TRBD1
CSAWSRDRAEKLFF
TGCAGTGCTTGGTCCCGGGACAGGGCTGAAAAACTGTTTTTT
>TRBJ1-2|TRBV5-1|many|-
CASSPGPERPNYGYTF
TGCGCCAGCAGCCCGGGACCCGAACGCCCTAACTATGGCTACACCTTC